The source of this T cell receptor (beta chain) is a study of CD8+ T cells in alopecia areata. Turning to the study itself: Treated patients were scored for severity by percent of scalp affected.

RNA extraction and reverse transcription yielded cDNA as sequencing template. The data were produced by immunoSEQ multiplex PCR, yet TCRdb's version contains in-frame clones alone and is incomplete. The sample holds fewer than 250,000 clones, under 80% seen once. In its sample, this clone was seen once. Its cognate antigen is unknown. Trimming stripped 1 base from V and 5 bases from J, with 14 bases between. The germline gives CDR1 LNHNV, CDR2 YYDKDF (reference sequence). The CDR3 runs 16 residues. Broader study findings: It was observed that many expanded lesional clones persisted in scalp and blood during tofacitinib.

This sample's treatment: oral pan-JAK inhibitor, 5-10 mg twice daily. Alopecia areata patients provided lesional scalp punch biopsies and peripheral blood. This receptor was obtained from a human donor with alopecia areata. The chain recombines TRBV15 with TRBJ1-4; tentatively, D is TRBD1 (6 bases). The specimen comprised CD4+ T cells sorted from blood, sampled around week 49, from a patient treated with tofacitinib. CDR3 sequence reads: CATSRALTQGNEKLFF. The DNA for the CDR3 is TGTGCCACCAGCAGAGCGTTGACACAGGGAAATGAAAAACTGTTTTTT.